The T cell receptor (beta chain) described here comes from a study of metastatic and nonmetastatic thyroid tumors. For the study at large: For malignant and benign thyroid patients, tumor or nodule tissue and blood were the sources whose repertoires were compared.

Per the germline V gene, CDR1 is DFQATT and CDR2 is SNEGSKA (reference sequence). The CDR3 extends over 15 amino acids. Per the authors' pipeline: The study built a papillary thyroid cancer distant-metastasis classifier from CDR3 differences across clinicopathological groups. Using MiXCR, TCRdb reanalyzed the PCR reads. V and J calls and clone size were set by TCRdb, not the authors. The sample shows tens of thousands of clones, about a sixth of them seen only once. This clone showed up just a few times. Its antigen is as yet unknown. Sequence at one end of the junction differs from germline and may be a read error. Whole-study findings and limits: Benign nodules reportedly had significantly lower TCR beta diversity than malignant thyroid tumors in blood and tumor.

Every patient underwent thyroid surgery untreated. The receptor's source is a female donor with papillary thyroid cancer or a benign thyroid nodule (not recorded which). Some clones in this sample may be carry-over from other donors' samples. The chain carries TRBV20-1 and TRBJ1-4; a possible D gene is TRBD1 (5 bases). Sequencing used blood. Written as DNA, the CDR3 is TGCAGTGCTAGAGATAGTTCAGGGAATAATGAAGAACTGTTTTTT. Its protein is CSARDSSGNNEELFF.